These T cell receptor beta chains were read from a single sample in a study of HIV-infected patients and healthy controls. One entry per CDR3 protein, called by TCRdb with MiXCR from the 5' RACE reads. The data hold about 19,000 distinct CDR3 sequences, with roughly 8.9% observed a single time. The sequenced sample was blood. These TCRs come from an adult in good health. The CDR3 runs from the conserved cysteine through the conserved F or W. Each record gives: clone size, V gene, J gene, D gene, CDR3 protein, CDR3 DNA. A D gene is named only where the DNA matches it firmly. Clone sizes are given selectively: once, few, many, or a class where the clone is expanded.

>many|TRBV6-2/TRBV6-3|TRBJ2-2|-
CASSPIRRTNTGELFF
TGTGCCAGCAGTCCCATTAGACGGACGAACACCGGGGAGCTGTTTTTT
>many|TRBV5-1|TRBJ2-1|TRBD1
CASTNRDRGHNEQFF
TGCGCCAGTACTAACCGGGACAGGGGGCATAATGAGCAGTTCTTC
>many|TRBV7-8|TRBJ1-5|-
CASSFSTLASNQPQHF
TGTGCCAGCAGCTTTAGTACCCTAGCTAGCAATCAGCCCCAGCATTTT
>-|TRBV7-9|TRBJ2-1|-
CAEIAEYNEQFF
TGTGCAGAAATAGCGGAATACAATGAGCAGTTCTTC
>many|TRBV21-1|TRBJ2-1|-
CASSLTSLDPWGNNEQFF
TGTGCCAGCAGCCTGACTAGCCTAGATCCTTGGGGGAACAATGAGCAGTTCTTC
>many|TRBV29-1|TRBJ1-1|TRBD1
CSVEPRGQSTEAFF
TGCAGCGTAGAGCCCAGGGGGCAGAGCACTGAAGCTTTCTTT
>-|TRBV18|TRBJ2-6|-
CASSPRSGESGANVLTF
TGTGCCAGCTCACCACGGTCAGGGGAAAGTGGGGCCAACGTCCTGACTTTC
>many|TRBV28|TRBJ2-7|-
CASSFRGRSYEQYF
TGTGCCAGCAGTTTTAGGGGCAGGAGCTACGAGCAGTACTTC
>many|TRBV7-8|TRBJ2-5|-
CASSLGPQETQYF
TGTGCCAGCAGCTTAGGCCCCCAAGAGACCCAGTACTTC
>many|TRBV29-1|TRBJ2-5|-
CSAAPGKETQYF
TGCAGCGCCGCTCCAGGGAAAGAGACCCAGTACTTC